This T cell receptor beta chain appears in the sequencing data of a study of vaccination effects on CD4 cells after COVID-19. Study-wide background: Either the mRNA-1273 or the BNT162b2 vaccine was given to participants as two doses.

On this clone itself: The target antigen is unknown.

The repertoire was sequenced with immunoSEQ multiplex PCR; TCRdb's copy has only in-frame clones and lacks some. The sample holds about 24,000 clones, about 74% seen once. Antigen-specific CD4+ T cells were first expanded with viral peptide pools by the ViraFEST assay and only then sequenced. With roughly nine days of culture completed, CD4+ T cells were isolated. Prior SARS-CoV-2 infection was absent in the vaccine recipients, as shown by negative nucleocapsid antibodies. Cultures of about 2 million PBMC per well contained about 9.5 IU/ml IL-2 plus 10 ug/ml peptides. Study conclusions and caveats: Infection-derived and vaccine-derived clones contracted markedly late after vaccination.

The TCR sequence derives from a human donor who received a COVID-19 vaccine. Sequences were derived from CD4+ T cells from PBMCs cultured with HCoV-NL63 spike peptides, sampled before COVID-19 vaccination.

The CDR3 region is CASSNQGFRGYTF. As DNA, the CDR3 is TGTGCCAGCAGCAATCAGGGATTCCGTGGCTACACCTTC. V usage is TRBV6-5 and J usage is TRBJ1-2, with D perhaps matching TRBD1 (5 bases). CDR3 length: 13 amino acids. Trimming removed 6 bases at V and 7 bases at J, with 15 bases between. The germline gives CDR1 MNHEY, CDR2 SVGAGI.